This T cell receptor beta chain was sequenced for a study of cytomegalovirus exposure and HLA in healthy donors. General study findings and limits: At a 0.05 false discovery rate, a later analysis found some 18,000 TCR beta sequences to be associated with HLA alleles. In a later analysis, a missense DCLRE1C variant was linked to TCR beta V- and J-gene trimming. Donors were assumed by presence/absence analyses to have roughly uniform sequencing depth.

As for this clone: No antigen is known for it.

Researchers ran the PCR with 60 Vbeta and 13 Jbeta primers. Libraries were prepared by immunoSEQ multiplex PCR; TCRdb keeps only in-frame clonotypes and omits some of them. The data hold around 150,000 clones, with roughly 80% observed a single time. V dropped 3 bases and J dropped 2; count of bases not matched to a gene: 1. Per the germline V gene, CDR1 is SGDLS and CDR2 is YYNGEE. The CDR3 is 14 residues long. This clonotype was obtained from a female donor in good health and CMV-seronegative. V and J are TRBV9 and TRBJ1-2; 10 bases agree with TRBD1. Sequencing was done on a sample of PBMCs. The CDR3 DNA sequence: TGTGCCAGCAGCGGACAGGGGGCGAACTATGGCTACACCTTC. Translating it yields CASSGQGANYGYTF.